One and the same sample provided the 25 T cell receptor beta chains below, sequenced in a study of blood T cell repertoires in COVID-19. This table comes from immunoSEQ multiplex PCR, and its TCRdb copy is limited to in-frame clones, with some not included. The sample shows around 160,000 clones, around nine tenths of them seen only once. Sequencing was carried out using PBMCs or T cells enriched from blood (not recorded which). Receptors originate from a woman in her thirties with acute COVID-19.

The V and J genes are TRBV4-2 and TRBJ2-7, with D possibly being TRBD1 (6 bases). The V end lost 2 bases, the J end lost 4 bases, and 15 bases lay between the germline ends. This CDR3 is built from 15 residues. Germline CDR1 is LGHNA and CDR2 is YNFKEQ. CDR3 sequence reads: CASSQRPDRSYEQYF. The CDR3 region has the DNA TGTGCCAGCAGCCAAAGACCTGACAGGTCTTACGAGCAGTACTTC.

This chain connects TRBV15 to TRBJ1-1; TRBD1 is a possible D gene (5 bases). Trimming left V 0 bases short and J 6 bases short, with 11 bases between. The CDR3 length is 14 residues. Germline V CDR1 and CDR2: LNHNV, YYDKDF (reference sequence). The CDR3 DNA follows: TGTGCCACCAGCAGAGATCAGACAGCCCCTGAAGCTTTCTTT. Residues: CATSRDQTAPEAFF.

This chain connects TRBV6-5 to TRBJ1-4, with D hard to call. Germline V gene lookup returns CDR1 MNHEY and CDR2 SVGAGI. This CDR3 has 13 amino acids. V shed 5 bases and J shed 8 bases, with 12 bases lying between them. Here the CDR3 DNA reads TGTGCCAGCAGTCACGACTCGGGAGAAAAACTGTTTTTT. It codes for CASSHDSGEKLFF.

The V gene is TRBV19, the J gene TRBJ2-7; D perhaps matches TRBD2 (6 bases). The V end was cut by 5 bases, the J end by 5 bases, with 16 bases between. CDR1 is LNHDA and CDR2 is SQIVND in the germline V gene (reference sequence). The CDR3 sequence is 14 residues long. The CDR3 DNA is TGTGCCAGTAGTTTCGCCGGGAGCGGAGACGAGCAGTACTTC. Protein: CASSFAGSGDEQYF.

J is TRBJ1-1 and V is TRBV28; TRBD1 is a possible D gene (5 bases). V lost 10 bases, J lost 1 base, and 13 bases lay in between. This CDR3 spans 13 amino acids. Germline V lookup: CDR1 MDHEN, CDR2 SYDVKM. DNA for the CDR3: TGTGCCACGAGAAATCAGGGGAACACTGAAGCTTTCTTT. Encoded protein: CATRNQGNTEAFF.

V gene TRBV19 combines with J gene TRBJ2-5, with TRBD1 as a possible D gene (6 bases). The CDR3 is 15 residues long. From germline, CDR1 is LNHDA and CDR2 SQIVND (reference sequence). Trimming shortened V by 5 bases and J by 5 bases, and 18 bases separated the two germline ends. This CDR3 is CASSQGAGVVETQYF. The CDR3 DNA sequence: TGTGCCAGTAGTCAAGGGGCAGGGGTGGTTGAGACCCAGTACTTC.

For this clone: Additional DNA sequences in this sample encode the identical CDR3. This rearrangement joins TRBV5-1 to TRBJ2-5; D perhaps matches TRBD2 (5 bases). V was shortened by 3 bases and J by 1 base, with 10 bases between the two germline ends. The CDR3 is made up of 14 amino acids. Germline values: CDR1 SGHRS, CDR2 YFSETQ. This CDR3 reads CASSSSGSQETQYF. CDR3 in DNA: TGCGCCAGCAGCTCTTCGGGGTCCCAAGAGACCCAGTACTTC. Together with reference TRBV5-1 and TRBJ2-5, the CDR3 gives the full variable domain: KAGVTQTPRYLIKTRGQQVTLSCSPISGHRSVSWYQQTPGQGLQFLFEYFSETQRNKGNFPGRFSGRQFSNSRSEMNVSTLELGDSALYLCASSSSGSQETQYFGPGTRLLVL.

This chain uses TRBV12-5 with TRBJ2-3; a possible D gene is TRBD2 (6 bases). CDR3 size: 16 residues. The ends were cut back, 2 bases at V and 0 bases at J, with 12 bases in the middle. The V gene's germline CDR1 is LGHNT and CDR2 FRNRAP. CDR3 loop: CASGLQVGTSTDTQYF. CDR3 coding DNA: TGTGCTAGTGGTTTGCAAGTCGGGACTAGCACAGATACGCAGTATTTT.

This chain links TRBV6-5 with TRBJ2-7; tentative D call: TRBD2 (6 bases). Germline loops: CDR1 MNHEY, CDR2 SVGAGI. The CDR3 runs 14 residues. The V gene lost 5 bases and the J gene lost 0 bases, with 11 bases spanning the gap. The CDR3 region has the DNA TGTGCCAGCAGTACTCGCGGGAACTCCTACGAGCAGTACTTC. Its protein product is CASSTRGNSYEQYF.

The CDR3 DNA follows: TGCGCCAGCAGCGCTACGACAGAAGACGAAAAACTGTTTTTT. Protein sequence: CASSATTEDEKLFF. The chain has TRBV5-1 and TRBJ1-4; the D gene is possibly TRBD1 (5 bases). V lost 4 bases and J 8 bases, leaving 15 bases between the germline ends. Per the germline V gene, CDR1 is SGHRS and CDR2 is YFSETQ. This CDR3 has 14 amino acids.

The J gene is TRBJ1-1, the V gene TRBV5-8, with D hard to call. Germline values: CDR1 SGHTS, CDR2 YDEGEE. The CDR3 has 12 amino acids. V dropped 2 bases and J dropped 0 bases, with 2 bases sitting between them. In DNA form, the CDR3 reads TGTGCCAGCAGCTTCATGAACACTGAAGCTTTCTTT. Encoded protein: CASSFMNTEAFF.

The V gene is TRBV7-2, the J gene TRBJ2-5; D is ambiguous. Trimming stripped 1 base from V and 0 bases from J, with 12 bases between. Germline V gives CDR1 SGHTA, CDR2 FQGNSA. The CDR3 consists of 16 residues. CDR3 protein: CASSLGALLYQETQYF. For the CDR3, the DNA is TGTGCCAGCAGCTTAGGAGCACTACTGTACCAAGAGACCCAGTACTTC.

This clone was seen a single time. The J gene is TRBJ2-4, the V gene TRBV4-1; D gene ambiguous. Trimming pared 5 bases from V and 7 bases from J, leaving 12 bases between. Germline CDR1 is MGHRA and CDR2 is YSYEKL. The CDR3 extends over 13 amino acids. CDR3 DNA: TGCGCCAGCAGCGAAGGATCCGGGAACATTCAGTACTTC. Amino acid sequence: CASSEGSGNIQYF.

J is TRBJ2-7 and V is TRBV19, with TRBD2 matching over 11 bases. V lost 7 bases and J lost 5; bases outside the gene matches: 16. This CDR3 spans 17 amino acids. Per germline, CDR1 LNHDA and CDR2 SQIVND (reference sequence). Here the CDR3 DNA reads TGTGCCAGTATAATTGGGGTAGCGGGAGGGAAATTACACGAGCAGTACTTC. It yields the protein CASIIGVAGGKLHEQYF. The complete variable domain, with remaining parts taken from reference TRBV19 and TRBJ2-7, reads DGGITQSPKYLFRKEGQNVTLSCEQNLNHDAMYWYRQDPGQGLRLIYYSQIVNDFQKGDIAEGYSVSREKKESFPLTVTSAQKNPTAFYLCASIIGVAGGKLHEQYFGPGTRLTVT.

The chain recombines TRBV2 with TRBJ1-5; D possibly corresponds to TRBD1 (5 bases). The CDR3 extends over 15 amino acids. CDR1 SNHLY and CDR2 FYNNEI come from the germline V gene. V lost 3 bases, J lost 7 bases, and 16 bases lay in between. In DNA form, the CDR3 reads TGTGCCAGCAGTGATTGGGGGGGGTCCGGGCAGCCCCAGCATTTT. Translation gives CASSDWGGSGQPQHF.

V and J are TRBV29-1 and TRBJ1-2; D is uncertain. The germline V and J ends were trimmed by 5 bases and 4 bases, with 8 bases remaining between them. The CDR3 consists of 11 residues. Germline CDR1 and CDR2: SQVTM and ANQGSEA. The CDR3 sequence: CSVSRSYGYTF. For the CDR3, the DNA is TGCAGCGTTTCACGGAGCTATGGCTACACCTTC.

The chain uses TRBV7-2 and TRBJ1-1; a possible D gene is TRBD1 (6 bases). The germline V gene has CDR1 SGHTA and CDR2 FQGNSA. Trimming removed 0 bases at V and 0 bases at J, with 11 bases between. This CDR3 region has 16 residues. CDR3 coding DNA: TGTGCCAGCAGCTTAGCCCGGACAGAGATGAACACTGAAGCTTTCTTT. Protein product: CASSLARTEMNTEAFF.

DNA for the CDR3: TGTGCCAGCAGTGAACTAGCTATCCCCTACAATGAGCAGTTCTTC. Its translation: CASSELAIPYNEQFF. The chain uses TRBV2 and TRBJ2-1; possible D gene TRBD2, 5 bases. The CDR3 extends over 15 amino acids. In germline, CDR1 is SNHLY, CDR2 FYNNEI. The V end lost 2 bases, the J end lost 2 bases, and 10 bases lay between the germline ends.

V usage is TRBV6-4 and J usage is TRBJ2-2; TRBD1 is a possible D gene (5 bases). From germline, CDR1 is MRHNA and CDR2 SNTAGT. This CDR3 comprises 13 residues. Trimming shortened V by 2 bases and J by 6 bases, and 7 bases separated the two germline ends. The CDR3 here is CASSDKGSGELFF. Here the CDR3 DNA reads TGTGCCAGCAGTGACAAGGGGTCCGGGGAGCTGTTTTTT.

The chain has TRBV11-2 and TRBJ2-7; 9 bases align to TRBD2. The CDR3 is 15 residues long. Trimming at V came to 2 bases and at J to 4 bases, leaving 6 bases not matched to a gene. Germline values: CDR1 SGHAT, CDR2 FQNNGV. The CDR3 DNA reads TGTGCCAGCAGCTTATACGCGGGAGGGCCTTACGAGCAGTACTTC. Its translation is CASSLYAGGPYEQYF.

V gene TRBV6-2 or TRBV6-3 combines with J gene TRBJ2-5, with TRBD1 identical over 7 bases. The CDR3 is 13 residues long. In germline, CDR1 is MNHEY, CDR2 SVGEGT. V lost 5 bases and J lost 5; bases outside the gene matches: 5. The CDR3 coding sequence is TGTGCCAGCAGTGATAGGGGGCACGAGACCCAGTACTTC. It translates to CASSDRGHETQYF.

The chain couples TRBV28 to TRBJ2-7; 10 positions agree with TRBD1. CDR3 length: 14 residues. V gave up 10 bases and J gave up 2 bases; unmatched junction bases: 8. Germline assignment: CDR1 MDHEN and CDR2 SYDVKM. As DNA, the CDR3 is TGTGCCATTACATCCGGGACAGGGGCCTACGAGCAGTACTTC. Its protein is CAITSGTGAYEQYF. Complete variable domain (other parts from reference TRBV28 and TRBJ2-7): DVKVTQSSRYLVKRTGEKVFLECVQDMDHENMFWYRQDPGLGLRLIYFSYDVKMKEKGDIPEGYSVSREKKERFSLILESASTNQTSMYLCAITSGTGAYEQYFGPGTRLTVT.

The CDR3 loop reads CASSQGWQNTEAFF. In DNA, the CDR3 is TGTGCCAGCAGCCAAGGTTGGCAGAACACTGAAGCTTTCTTT. The chain has TRBV3-1 (or the pseudogene TRBV3-2) and TRBJ1-1; D unresolved. Germline-derived CDR1 and CDR2 are LGHDT and YNNKEL (reference sequence). V was pared by 1 base and J by 1 base, with 7 bases between. The CDR3 loop spans 14 amino acids.

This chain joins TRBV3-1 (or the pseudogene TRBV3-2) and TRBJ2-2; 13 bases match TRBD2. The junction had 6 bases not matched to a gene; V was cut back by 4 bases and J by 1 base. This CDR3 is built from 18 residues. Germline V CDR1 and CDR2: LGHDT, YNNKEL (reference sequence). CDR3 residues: CASSRRTSGRENTGELFF. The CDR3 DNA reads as TGTGCCAGCAGCCGGCGGACTAGCGGGAGAGAGAACACCGGGGAGCTGTTTTTT.

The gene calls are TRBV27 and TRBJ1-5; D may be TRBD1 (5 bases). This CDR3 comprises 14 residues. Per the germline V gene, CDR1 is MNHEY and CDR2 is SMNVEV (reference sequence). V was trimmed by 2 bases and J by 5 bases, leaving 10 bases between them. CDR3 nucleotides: TGTGCCAGCAGTTTACGAGACAGATATCAGCCCCAGCATTTT. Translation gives CASSLRDRYQPQHF.